This record covers a single TCR beta chain. This sample is part of a study of blood T cell repertoires in COVID-19. Per germline, CDR1 SGHNT and CDR2 YYREEE (reference sequence). The V gene lost 0 bases and the J gene lost 5 bases, with 11 bases spanning the gap. The CDR3 is made up of 14 amino acids. This table comes from immunoSEQ multiplex PCR, and its TCRdb copy is limited to in-frame clones, with some not included. The data show around 140,000 clones, with about four fifths seen just once and approximately 8.9% held by the top ten. Sequenced input: peripheral blood. This clonotype originated in a man younger than 40 with COVID-19, enrolled during active disease. The chain joins TRBV5-4 to TRBJ1-1; the D is unclear. CDR3 in amino acids: CASSLDPGGTEAFF. The CDR3 bases are TGTGCCAGCAGCTTGGATCCGGGTGGGACTGAAGCTTTCTTT.